The 17 T cell receptor beta chains below were found in one sample sequenced in a study of shared clonotypes between healthy human individuals. This table comes from immunoSEQ multiplex PCR, and its TCRdb copy is limited to in-frame clones, with some not included. The sample records approximately 1,000,000 clones, 60% to 80% being singletons. Sequencing used memory CD4+ T cells from PBMCs. Subset defined: CD45RA-negative fraction. The source is a man aged 18 to 29 in good health. Some clones in this sample may be carry-over from other donors' samples.

This clone was detected only a few times. The chain couples TRBV5-1 to TRBJ2-2, with TRBD2 matching over 10 bases. V lost 4 bases, J lost 4 bases, and 13 bases stayed unmatched. The CDR3 length is 18 residues. From germline, CDR1 is SGHRS and CDR2 YFSETQ. CDR3 nucleotides: TGCGCCAGCAGCCCCCAGCCAGCGGGAGGGCCTGGCACCGGGGAGCTGTTTTTT. It codes for CASSPQPAGGPGTGELFF.

This chain connects TRBV28 to TRBJ2-7, with 11 positions matching TRBD1. Germline V gene lookup returns CDR1 MDHEN and CDR2 SYDVKM. This CDR3 comprises 15 residues. V lost 6 bases and J lost 6; bases outside the gene matches: 10. CDR3 in amino acids: CASRGRDRGIGEQYF. The CDR3 DNA reads TGTGCCAGCAGAGGCCGGGACAGGGGGATCGGCGAGCAGTACTTC.

This clone was detected many times. This CDR3 is CASSLATGQEDTQYF. The CDR3 DNA reads as TGCGCCAGCAGCTTGGCCACGGGGCAGGAAGATACGCAGTATTTT. V is TRBV5-1 and J is TRBJ2-3; either TRBD1 or TRBD2 may supply D (5 bases each). Germline V CDR1 and CDR2: SGHRS, YFSETQ. CDR3 length: 15 residues. The V and J ends lost 0 bases and 5 bases respectively, with 13 bases between them.

The rearrangement links TRBV4-2 to TRBJ2-3; maybe TRBD2 (6 bases). This CDR3 spans 16 amino acids. Looked up from germline, CDR1 is LGHNA and CDR2 is YNFKEQ. The germline V and J ends were trimmed by 1 base and 6 bases, with 17 bases remaining between them. In nucleotides, the CDR3 is TGTGCCAGCAGCCAAGCGACGGACTACCATGGGGATACGCAGTATTTT. Translation: CASSQATDYHGDTQYF.

In its sample, this clone was seen many times. The rearrangement uses TRBV6-1 and TRBJ2-7; TRBD1 agrees at 8 bases. J lost 2 bases, V lost 4 bases, and 4 bases had no gene match. The germline CDR1 and CDR2 sequences are MNHNS and SASEGT. The CDR3 runs 14 residues. The CDR3 here is CASSGRDRTYEQYF. The CDR3 DNA sequence: TGTGCCAGCAGTGGGAGGGACAGGACCTACGAGCAGTACTTC.

This clone has just one count. The chain carries TRBV6-1 and TRBJ2-7; 9 bases map to TRBD1. The V segment lost 5 bases and the J segment 3 bases; nucleotides outside the gene matches: 5. The CDR3 length is 14 residues. CDR1 and CDR2 from the germline V gene are MNHNS and SASEGT. The CDR3 DNA reads as TGTGCCAGCAGTACGGACAGGGGTTACTACGAGCAGTACTTC. This codes for CASSTDRGYYEQYF.

This sequence joins TRBV4-3 and TRBJ1-3; D ambiguous. Germline lookup yields CDR1 LGHNA and CDR2 YSLEER. V gave up 0 bases and J gave up 0 bases, with 12 bases separating them. This CDR3 has 17 residues. CDR3 in amino acids: CASSQDLGIRSGNTIYF. The CDR3 nucleotides are TGCGCCAGCAGCCAAGATCTGGGTATCCGCTCTGGAAACACCATATATTTT.

The chain has TRBV5-6 and TRBJ2-6; tentative D call: TRBD2 (6 bases). The CDR3 runs to 15 residues. V was trimmed by 4 bases and J by 4 bases, leaving 12 bases between them. The germline V gene encodes CDR1 SGHDT and CDR2 YYEEEE. CDR3 residues: CASSREVSGANVLTF. DNA of the CDR3: TGTGCCAGCAGCAGGGAGGTCTCAGGGGCCAACGTCCTGACTTTC.

J is TRBJ1-2 and V is TRBV10-3; tentative D call: TRBD1 (6 bases). The germline gives CDR1 ENHRY, CDR2 SYGVKD. There are 14 residues in the CDR3. V was pared by 3 bases and J by 3 bases, with 11 bases between. In nucleotides, the CDR3 is TGTGCCATCAGTGATGGGGGGGCCTACTATGGCTACACCTTC. Its translation is CAISDGGAYYGYTF.

This clone was seen only once. A much larger clone is a single base away; this may be a read error. The same CDR3 arises from other DNA sequences in this sample as well. The rearrangement uses TRBV11-3 and TRBJ2-2, with a possible D match to TRBD1 (5 bases). Germline values: CDR1 SGHNT, CDR2 YENEEA. Trimming took off 1 base at V and 3 bases at J, with 6 bases between the two ends. The CDR3 is 14 amino acids. The CDR3 spells CASSLARDTGELFF. The CDR3 DNA follows: TGTGCCAGCAGCTTAGCCAGGGACACCGGGGAGCTGTTTTTT. The variable domain in full, completed from reference TRBV11-3 and TRBJ2-2, reads EAGVVQSPRYKIIEKKQPVAFWCNPISGHNTLYWYLQNLGQGPELLIRYENEEAVDDSQLPKDRFSAERLKGVDSTLKIQPAELGDSAVYLCASSLARDTGELFFGEGSRLTVL.

This clone has only one observation. Different DNA sequences within this sample yield the same CDR3. The chain uses TRBV7-2 and TRBJ2-1, with D uncertain. The CDR3 has 11 residues. The germline V and J ends were trimmed by 1 base and 9 bases, with 4 bases remaining between them. Germline CDR1 SGHTA, CDR2 FQGNSA. DNA of the CDR3: TGTGCCAGCAGCTTAGGTTTTGAGCAGTTCTTC. Residues: CASSLGFEQFF. Together with reference TRBV7-2 and TRBJ2-1, the CDR3 gives the full variable domain: GAGVSQSPSNKVTEKGKDVELRCDPISGHTALYWYRQSLGQGLEFLIYFQGNSAPDKSGLPSDRFSAERTGGSVSTLTIQRTQQEDSAVYLCASSLGFEQFFGPGTRLTVL.

V gene TRBV7-2 combines with J gene TRBJ2-1; D is possibly TRBD1 (5 bases). There are 13 residues in the CDR3. Germline-derived CDR1 and CDR2 are SGHTA and FQGNSA. Trimming took 4 bases from V and 6 from J, leaving 10 bases between them. This CDR3 reads CASSSGHLNEQFF. The DNA for the CDR3 is TGTGCCAGCAGCTCAGGACATCTCAATGAGCAGTTCTTC.

The chain recombines TRBV4-3 with TRBJ1-5; D is uncertain. Germline V gene lookup returns CDR1 LGHNA and CDR2 YSLEER. The CDR3 contains 13 residues. The germline V and J ends were trimmed by 0 bases and 11 bases, with 11 bases remaining between them. The DNA of the CDR3 is TGCGCCAGCAGCCAAGACCGGAACTCGGCCCAGCATTTT. This gives the protein CASSQDRNSAQHF.

The chain uses TRBV5-4 and TRBJ2-7; TRBD2 matches at 12 bases. The V and J ends lost 0 bases and 4 bases, in that order; junction bases with no gene match: 8. The CDR3 is 17 residues long. The germline gives CDR1 SGHNT, CDR2 YYREEE (reference sequence). Here the CDR3 reads CASSLAFGLAGNYEQYF. CDR3 in DNA: TGTGCCAGCAGCTTGGCCTTCGGACTAGCGGGGAATTACGAGCAGTACTTC.

The rearrangement uses TRBV7-9 and TRBJ2-7, with 8 bases identical to TRBD1. J lost 4 bases, V lost 4 bases, and 9 bases had no gene match. The CDR3 covers 15 residues. Germline CDR1 and CDR2: SEHNR and FQNEAQ (reference sequence). The chain's CDR3 is CASSSTGGRSYEQYF. The CDR3 coding sequence is TGTGCCAGCAGCTCAACAGGGGGAAGGTCATACGAGCAGTACTTC. Filled out from reference TRBV7-9 and TRBJ2-7, the complete variable domain reads DTGVSQNPRHKITKRGQNVTFRCDPISEHNRLYWYRQTLGQGPEFLTYFQNEAQLEKSRLLSDRFSAERPKGSFSTLEIQRTEQGDSAMYLCASSSTGGRSYEQYFGPGTRLTVT.

V is TRBV10-3 and J is TRBJ2-2, with D possibly being TRBD1 or TRBD2 (5 bases each). Germline CDR1 is ENHRY and CDR2 is SYGVKD. Trimming took off 6 bases at V and 4 bases at J, with 18 bases between the two ends. This CDR3 has 16 amino acids. In DNA form, the CDR3 reads TGTGCCATCAGGCCCTCCGGGGCAGGGCGCACCGGGGAGCTGTTTTTT. Translated: CAIRPSGAGRTGELFF.

This rearrangement joins TRBV27 to TRBJ1-2; TRBD1 aligns across 9 bases. CDR1 is MNHEY, CDR2 SMNVEV, per germline (reference sequence). With 2 bases clipped from V and 8 bases from J, the junction kept 15 bases outside the gene matches. The CDR3 consists of 17 residues. Here the CDR3 reads CASSLRTTGGLSPGYTF. In DNA form, the CDR3 reads TGTGCCAGCAGTTTAAGGACAACAGGGGGCCTCTCCCCCGGCTACACCTTC.